What follows is one TCR beta chain and its context. This record comes from a study of control samples from healthy donors and cancer patients. The table came from immunoSEQ multiplex PCR; TCRdb's copy has only in-frame clones and leaves some out. The table shows about 150,000 clones, with 90% to 95% occurring only once. In germline, CDR1 is DFQATT, CDR2 SNEGSKA (reference sequence). CDR3 length: 11 amino acids. The sample was blood. This chain joins TRBV20-1 and TRBJ1-2; D call uncertain. This receptor was taken from a man in his forties in good health. CDR3 sequence: CRVLGDYGYTF. Written as DNA, the CDR3 is TGCAGGGTCCTTGGGGATTATGGCTACACCTTC.